One and the same sample provided the 24 T cell receptor beta chains below, sequenced in a study of T cells in Graves' hyperthyroidism and ophthalmopathy. TCR beta CDR3 regions were amplified from RNA. A set of HTBI primers served as the primers for a first-round RT-PCR of the TCR CDR3. TCRdb ran MiXCR on the multiplex PCR reads and lists one entry per CDR3 protein. The data show 450,000 to 700,000 distinct CDR3 sequences, 46% seen once. The sequenced material came from peripheral blood or thyroid tissue (not recorded which). Every receptor here comes from an adult woman with Graves' disease, either hyperthyroidism or ophthalmopathy (not recorded which).

This clonotype has just a few counts. The rearrangement links TRBV10-2 to TRBJ2-7; D is perhaps TRBD2 (5 bases). CDR1 WSHSY and CDR2 SAAADI come from the germline V gene. CDR3 length: 13 amino acids. The V end was cut by 3 bases, the J end by 2 bases, with 8 bases between. Here the CDR3 DNA reads TGCGCCAGCAGTGAAGGTAGCGCCTACGAGCAGTACTTC. This gives the protein CASSEGSAYEQYF.

This clonotype showed up just a few times. This chain links TRBV4-1 with TRBJ2-6; tentatively, D is TRBD2 (5 bases). The germline CDR1 and CDR2 sequences are MGHRA and YSYEKL. Trimming cost V 0 bases and J 0 bases, with 9 bases left between them. The CDR3 contains 17 residues. For the CDR3, the DNA is TGCGCCAGCAGCCAAGATCCTAGCCCCTCTGGGGCCAACGTCCTGACTTTC. Its protein product is CASSQDPSPSGANVLTF.

This clonotype was recorded a few times. The CDR3 here is CASSTRGGTQPQHF. The CDR3 DNA reads TGTGCCAGTAGTACCCGAGGGGGGACCCAGCCCCAGCATTTT. This chain connects TRBV19 to TRBJ1-5; D may be TRBD1 (6 bases). The length of the CDR3 is 14 residues. Germline V gene lookup returns CDR1 LNHDA and CDR2 SQIVND (reference sequence). Trimming left V 4 bases short and J 7 bases short, with 14 bases between.

The CDR3 nucleotides are TGTGCCAGCAGCGGACTGGGCATGTTTCTTTCGGCCAACGTCCTGACTTTC. It specifies CASSGLGMFLSANVLTF. This chain joins TRBV6-6 and TRBJ2-6; D may be TRBD2 (5 bases). Germline V gives CDR1 MNHNY, CDR2 SVGAGI (reference sequence). The V and J ends lost 6 bases and 6 bases respectively, with 21 bases between them. There are 17 residues in the CDR3.

This chain joins TRBV6-1 and TRBJ2-7; tentative D call: TRBD2 (6 bases). Per the germline V gene, CDR1 is MNHNS and CDR2 is SASEGT. There are 17 residues in the CDR3. Trimming took off 2 bases at V and 4 bases at J, with 21 bases between the two ends. CDR3 DNA: TGTGCCAGCAGTGAAATAGTTGGCGGGACTTGGGGGTACGAGCAGTACTTC. This sequence encodes CASSEIVGGTWGYEQYF.

For this clonotype: Possible read error: a much larger clone is one base away. The V and J genes are TRBV20-1 and TRBJ1-2; the D gene is possibly TRBD1 (6 bases). Germline V gives CDR1 DFQATT, CDR2 SNEGSKA (reference sequence). The CDR3 covers 16 residues. Deletions cut 7 bases from V and 6 bases from J, with 27 bases between. CDR3: CSVLRDMGRGMDGYTF. For the CDR3, the DNA is TGCAGTGTTCTCCGGGACATGGGACGGGGGATGGATGGCTACACCTTC.

CDR3 in DNA: TGTGCCACCAGTGATCCGGGACAGGGGGAATACAATGAGCAGTTCTTC. Translating gives CATSDPGQGEYNEQFF. The chain is built from TRBV24-1 and TRBJ2-1, with 11 bases lining up with TRBD1. The CDR3 sequence is 16 residues long. V lost 3 bases, J lost 4 bases, and 4 bases stayed unmatched. Germline loops: CDR1 KGHDR, CDR2 SFDVKD.

This clonotype was picked up a small number of times. The junction departs from the called germline gene at one end, perhaps through a read error. V usage is TRBV7-2 and J usage is TRBJ1-2; D might be TRBD1 (5 bases). This CDR3 contains 13 residues. Germline CDR1 and CDR2: SGHTA and FQGNSA. The CDR3 sequence: CASGLGGALSYTF. Written as DNA, the CDR3 is TGTGCCAGCGGCTTAGGAGGGGCCCTAAGCTACACCTTC.

The chain links TRBV20-1 to TRBJ2-2, with 14 bases identical to TRBD2. The CDR3 consists of 17 residues. Germline trimming cut 3 bases from V and 4 bases from J; bases unmatched to any gene: 7. Germline V CDR1 and CDR2: DFQATT, SNEGSKA (reference sequence). The CDR3 DNA is TGCAGTGCTAGCGCGGGACTAGCGGGAGAGACCACCGGGGAGCTGTTTTTT. Translating it yields CSASAGLAGETTGELFF.

This clonotype was seen only a few times. V gene TRBV4-1 combines with J gene TRBJ1-1, with 12 bases that match TRBD1. Germline V gene lookup returns CDR1 MGHRA and CDR2 YSYEKL. The CDR3 covers 17 residues. Losses at the gene ends were 7 bases for V and 4 bases for J; bases not matched to a gene: 13. This CDR3 is CASIRGPLGQGATEAFF. In DNA form, the CDR3 reads TGCGCCAGCATTCGAGGGCCTTTGGGACAGGGGGCCACTGAAGCTTTCTTT.

The chain recombines TRBV18 with TRBJ2-7, with TRBD1 as a possible D gene (8 bases). CDR3 length: 16 residues. V shed 2 bases and J shed 3 bases, with 17 bases lying between them. CDR1 is KGHSH and CDR2 is LQKENI in the germline V gene. The CDR3 DNA reads TGTGCCAGCTCACCAGATGGACAGGGAGGGGACTACGAGCAGTACTTC. Translation gives CASSPDGQGGDYEQYF.

On this clonotype itself: This CDR3 fails to terminate in the conserved phenylalanine or tryptophan, so it likely reflects a read error. The rearrangement joins TRBV6-4 to TRBJ1-1, with 8 bases fitting TRBD1. Germline lookup yields CDR1 MRHNA and CDR2 SNTAGT. The CDR3 runs 12 residues. The CDR3 nucleotides are TGTGCCAGCATTGACAGGGGCTCTGAAGCTTTCCTT. As protein: CASIDRGSEAFL.

Comment on this clonotype: A much more abundant neighbour one base away suggests this may be a read error. This rearrangement joins TRBV5-1 to TRBJ2-7; D remains ambiguous. The germline V gene has CDR1 SGHRS and CDR2 YFSETQ. The CDR3 length is 13 residues. CDR3 DNA: TGTGCCAGCAGCAGTCCCGTCAGGTACGAGCGGTACTTC. This codes for CASSSPVRYERYF.

This clonotype has a count of ten or more. The junction departs from germline at one end; a sequencing error may be responsible. This sequence joins TRBV7-2 and TRBJ2-5; 14 bases are shared with TRBD2. This CDR3 spans 16 amino acids. Germline V gene data show CDR1 as SGHTA and CDR2 as FQGNSA. CDR3 protein: CASSLRPGLAGADVDF. The CDR3 bases are TGTGCCAGCAGCCTAAGACCGGGACTAGCGGGAGCTGATGTGGACTTC.

This clonotype was observed a few times. The rearrangement joins TRBV5-1 to TRBJ2-7, with D perhaps TRBD1 (6 bases). The CDR3 is made up of 16 amino acids. V lost 0 bases to trimming and J lost 5 bases, with 18 bases between them. Germline values: CDR1 SGHRS, CDR2 YFSETQ. This chain's CDR3 is CASSLGTLAGDHEQYF. As DNA, the CDR3 is TGCGCCAGCAGCTTGGGGACCTTGGCAGGGGACCACGAGCAGTACTTC.

In its sample, this clonotype was seen many times. The chain is built from TRBV19 and TRBJ2-2, with TRBD1 identical over 7 bases. The length of the CDR3 is 13 residues. CDR1 and CDR2 (germline): LNHDA, SQIVND (reference sequence). J gave up 7 bases and V 6 bases, and 5 bases lay outside the gene matches. The CDR3 DNA is TGTGCCAGTAGGGACAGGTCCGTCGGGGAGCTGTTTTTT. This gives the protein CASRDRSVGELFF.

This clonotype was seen many times. The J gene is TRBJ1-3, the V gene TRBV27; tentatively, D is TRBD1 (5 bases). CDR1 and CDR2 (germline): MNHEY, SMNVEV (reference sequence). Trimming removed 7 bases at V and 5 bases at J, with 18 bases between. The CDR3 is made up of 15 amino acids. In DNA form, the CDR3 reads TGTGCCAGCAAGCGGGACGGAGGATTCCGAAACACCATATATTTT. Amino acid sequence: CASKRDGGFRNTIYF.

This clonotype has a count of ten or more. The chain joins TRBV6-5 to TRBJ1-1, with a possible D match to TRBD1 (6 bases). This CDR3 spans 13 amino acids. V dropped 2 bases and J dropped 4 bases, with 8 bases sitting between them. Germline V gene sequence: CDR1 MNHEY, CDR2 SVGAGI. CDR3 sequence (DNA): TGTGCCAGCAGTTACCCAGGGGCCACTGAAGCTTTCTTT. Translating gives CASSYPGATEAFF.

About this clonotype: Just one base apart from a much larger clone, this may be a read error. The chain is built from TRBV12-3 or TRBV12-4 and TRBJ1-1, with D perhaps TRBD1 (5 bases). The CDR3 has 16 amino acids. V lost 6 bases to trimming and J lost 4 bases, with 21 bases between them. In DNA form, the CDR3 reads TGTGCCAGCAGCGGGAAGACAGCGGGCGTTGGCACTGAAGCTTTCTTT. It encodes CASSGKTAGVGTEAFF.

On this clonotype itself: A single base separates this from a much larger clone, so it may be a read error. The CDR3 carries no conserved terminal phenylalanine or tryptophan, so it likely arises from a read error. The rearrangement uses TRBV5-4 and TRBJ1-6; D might be TRBD1 (6 bases). Germline CDR1 is SGHNT and CDR2 is YYREEE (reference sequence). Trimming shortened V by 0 bases and J by 7 bases, and 17 bases separated the two germline ends. The CDR3 extends over 17 amino acids. DNA of the CDR3: TGTGCCAGCAGCTTGGGGGGGGGGCGACTTGGAAATTCACCCCTCCACCTT. Protein sequence: CASSLGGGRLGNSPLHL.

This clonotype was seen at least ten times. The genes are TRBV4-1 and TRBJ1-2; D unclear. Looked up from germline, CDR1 is MGHRA and CDR2 is YSYEKL. The CDR3 covers 15 residues. Trimming took 4 bases from V and 2 from J, leaving 14 bases between them. This CDR3 is CASSPPGRWNYGYTF. The CDR3 DNA is TGCGCCAGCAGCCCCCCTGGCAGATGGAACTATGGCTACACCTTC.

The rearrangement links TRBV7-2 to TRBJ2-5; 11 bases fit TRBD2. Looked up from germline, CDR1 is SGHTA and CDR2 is FQGNSA. The CDR3 runs to 15 residues. The trim removed 5 bases at V and 4 bases at J, leaving 6 bases unmatched. The CDR3 bases are TGTGCCAGCAGCAGGGCTAGCGGGAGGACAGAGACCCAGTACTTC. Its translation: CASSRASGRTETQYF.

Comments on this clonotype: A read error may account for a junction end that differs from germline. This sequence joins TRBV20-1 and TRBJ1-4; 8 bases map to TRBD1. CDR1 is DFQATT, CDR2 SNEGSKA, per germline (reference sequence). The CDR3 runs to 14 residues. The chain's CDR3 is CSAEGQASTEKLLF. The CDR3 coding sequence is TGCAGTGCTGAGGGACAGGCGTCTACTGAAAAACTGCTTTTT.

This sequence joins TRBV10-3 and TRBJ1-4; D gene ambiguous. Germline V gene data show CDR1 as ENHRY and CDR2 as SYGVKD. Trimming cost V 5 bases and J 4 bases, with 14 bases left between them. The CDR3 is made up of 15 amino acids. The DNA of the CDR3 is TGTGCCATCAGTTTCAAGGCCGCACTTAATGAAAAACTGTTTTTT. Its protein product is CAISFKAALNEKLFF.